A selection of T cell receptor beta chains follows, all from one sample in a study of Graves' ophthalmopathy and Graves' hyperthyroidism. TCRdb used MiXCR to reprocess the multiplex PCR reads, holding one entry per CDR3 protein. The sample shows more than 150,000 distinct CDR3 sequences, 30% to 45% of them seen only once. Sequenced material: peripheral blood. These receptors came from a woman in her thirties or forties with Graves' ophthalmopathy. CDR3s include the opening cysteine and the closing phenylalanine or tryptophan. A D gene is named only where the DNA matches it firmly. Clone sizes are given selectively: once, few, many, or a class where the clone is expanded.

CDR3 DNA,CDR3 protein,D gene,clone size,J gene,V gene
TGTGCCAGCAGCGGGACAGGGGGCTTTAGGGAGCAGTACTTC,CASSGTGGFREQYF,TRBD1,-,TRBJ2-7,TRBV12-3/TRBV12-4
TGTGCCAGCAGTTACTCGACAGTCTCTGGGGCCAACGTCCTGACTTTC,CASSYSTVSGANVLTF,-,-,TRBJ2-6,TRBV6-5
TGTGCCAGCAGTTTAAGCATGGGAAAGACCCAGTACTTC,CASSLSMGKTQYF,-,many,TRBJ2-5,TRBV27
TGTGCCAGCAGCCTAAGACAGGGGGGGATGAACACTGAAGCTTTCTTT,CASSLRQGGMNTEAFF,TRBD1,many,TRBJ1-1,TRBV4-2
TGTGCCAGCACCGACGTAGGGTACGAGCAGTACTTC,CASTDVGYEQYF,-,-,TRBJ2-7,TRBV6-1
TGTGCCAGCAGTTTATTGGCCGGGGCTAGCTACGAGCAGTACTTC,CASSLLAGASYEQYF,-,many,TRBJ2-7,TRBV28
TGTGCCAGCAGACAAACCGCCAGGCCGGAGTTGGGCTACACCTTC,CASRQTARPELGYTF,-,many,TRBJ1-2,TRBV6-5
TGCGCCAGCAGCCAAGCCTGGGTCGGCGGGGGGTGGAGGCCCCAGCATTTT,CASSQAWVGGGWRPQHF,-,many,TRBJ1-5,TRBV4-1
TGTGCCAGCAGTTTATGGCAGGCCCAAGAGACCCAGTACTTC,CASSLWQAQETQYF,-,many,TRBJ2-5,TRBV28
TGTGCCACCCAAGCCACGGGGGCCCACGAGCAGTACTTC,CATQATGAHEQYF,-,-,TRBJ2-7,TRBV10-3
TGTGCCAGCAAACTAGGGGAAATCCAAGAGACCCAGTACTTC,CASKLGEIQETQYF,-,many,TRBJ2-5,TRBV6-5
TGCAGCGTTGTCATTCCTGCGGGTCCCTCCCGGGACCAGCATTTT,CSVVIPAGPSRDQHF,-,many,TRBJ1-5,TRBV29-1
TGTGCCAGCAGTTCTGCAGGGTTGAAGACCCAGTACTTC,CASSSAGLKTQYF,-,many,TRBJ2-5,TRBV6-2/TRBV6-3
TGTGCCAGTAGTAGACAGGGAGATCAGCCCCAGCATTTT,CASSRQGDQPQHF,TRBD1,many,TRBJ1-5,TRBV19
TGTGCCAGCGCATCGGGGGGGGTAAACTATGGCTACACCTTC,CASASGGVNYGYTF,-,many,TRBJ1-2,TRBV6-5
TGTGCCAGCAGCCCGGCTACAGGGCGGTACGAGCAGTACTTC,CASSPATGRYEQYF,-,once,TRBJ2-7,TRBV6-1
TGTGCCAGCAGTGAAGTGCGAGGTCAGCCCCAGCATTTT,CASSEVRGQPQHF,-,-,TRBJ1-5,TRBV6-4
TGTGCCAGCAGACAACACGGGGAGCTGTTTTTT,CASRQHGELFF,-,many,TRBJ2-2,TRBV2
TGTGCCAGTGGAGTGAAGGGAGAGACCCAGTACTTC,CASGVKGETQYF,-,many,TRBJ2-5,TRBV19
TGTGCCAGCACTCTCGGGACAGACTACGAGCAGTACTTC,CASTLGTDYEQYF,TRBD1,many,TRBJ2-7,TRBV12-3/TRBV12-4
TGTGCCAGCAGTGAATACGGGACAGGGACCTACGAGCAGTACTTC,CASSEYGTGTYEQYF,TRBD1,many,TRBJ2-7,TRBV25-1
TGTGCCAGCAGTTTATTCACAGGGGGTAATCAGCCCCAGCATTTT,CASSLFTGGNQPQHF,TRBD1,many,TRBJ1-5,TRBV28
TGTGCCAGCAGCGGAGGGGGCGGAGAGGTAGAGACCCAGTACTTC,CASSGGGGEVETQYF,-,-,TRBJ2-5,TRBV11-2
TGCGCCAGCAGCAACGAAGCGGGGGAACAAGAGACCCAGTACTTC,CASSNEAGEQETQYF,TRBD2,many,TRBJ2-5,TRBV5-1
TGTGCCAGCAGTCGCCTCCAGTCTGAAGCTTTCTTT,CASSRLQSEAFF,-,-,TRBJ1-1,TRBV6-4
TGTGCCAGCAGCCACCCGGGACAGGGGGCGGATGAGCAGTACTTC,CASSHPGQGADEQYF,TRBD1,many,TRBJ2-7,TRBV3-1
TGTGCCAGCAGTTTTTTTCTCCCACAGCCCCATCAGCCCCAGCATTTT,CASSFFLPQPHQPQHF,-,many,TRBJ1-5,TRBV28
TGTGCCAGCAGTTGGACGGCTATTAGCAATCAGCCCCAGCATTTT,CASSWTAISNQPQHF,-,many,TRBJ1-5,TRBV28
TGCGCCAGCAGCCGAAACCCGACGACAGGGGGAAATTCACCCCTCCACTTT,CASSRNPTTGGNSPLHF,TRBD1,many,TRBJ1-6,TRBV5-1
TGTGCCAGCATGGAATTCTACGAGCAGTACTTC,CASMEFYEQYF,-,few,TRBJ2-7,TRBV6-5
TGTGCCAGCAGCTTTCCGGGACGATTGAACACTGAAGCTTTCTTT,CASSFPGRLNTEAFF,-,many,TRBJ1-1,TRBV11-2